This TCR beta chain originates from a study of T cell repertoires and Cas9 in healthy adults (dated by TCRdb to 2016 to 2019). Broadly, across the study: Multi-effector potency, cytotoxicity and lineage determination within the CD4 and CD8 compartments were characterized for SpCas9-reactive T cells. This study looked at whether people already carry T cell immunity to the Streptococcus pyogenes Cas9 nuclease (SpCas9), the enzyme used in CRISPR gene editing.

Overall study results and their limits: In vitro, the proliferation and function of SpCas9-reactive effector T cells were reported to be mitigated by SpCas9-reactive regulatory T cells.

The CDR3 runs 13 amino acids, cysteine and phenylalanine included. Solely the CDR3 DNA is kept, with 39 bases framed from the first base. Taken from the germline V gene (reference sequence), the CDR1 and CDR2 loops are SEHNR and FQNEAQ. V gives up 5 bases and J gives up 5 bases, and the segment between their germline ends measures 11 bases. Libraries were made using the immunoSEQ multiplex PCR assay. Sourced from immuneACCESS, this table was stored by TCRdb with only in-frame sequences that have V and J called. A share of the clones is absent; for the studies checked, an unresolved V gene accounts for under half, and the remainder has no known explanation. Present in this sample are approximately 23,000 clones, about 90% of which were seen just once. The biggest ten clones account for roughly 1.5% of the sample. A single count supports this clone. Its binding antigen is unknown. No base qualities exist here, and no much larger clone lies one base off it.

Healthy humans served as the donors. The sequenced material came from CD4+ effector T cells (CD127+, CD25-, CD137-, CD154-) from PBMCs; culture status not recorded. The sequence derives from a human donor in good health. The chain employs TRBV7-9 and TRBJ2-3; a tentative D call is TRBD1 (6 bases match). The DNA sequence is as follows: TGTGCCAGCAGCGTAACAGGGTTAGATACGCAGTATTTT. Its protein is CASSVTGLDTQYF.